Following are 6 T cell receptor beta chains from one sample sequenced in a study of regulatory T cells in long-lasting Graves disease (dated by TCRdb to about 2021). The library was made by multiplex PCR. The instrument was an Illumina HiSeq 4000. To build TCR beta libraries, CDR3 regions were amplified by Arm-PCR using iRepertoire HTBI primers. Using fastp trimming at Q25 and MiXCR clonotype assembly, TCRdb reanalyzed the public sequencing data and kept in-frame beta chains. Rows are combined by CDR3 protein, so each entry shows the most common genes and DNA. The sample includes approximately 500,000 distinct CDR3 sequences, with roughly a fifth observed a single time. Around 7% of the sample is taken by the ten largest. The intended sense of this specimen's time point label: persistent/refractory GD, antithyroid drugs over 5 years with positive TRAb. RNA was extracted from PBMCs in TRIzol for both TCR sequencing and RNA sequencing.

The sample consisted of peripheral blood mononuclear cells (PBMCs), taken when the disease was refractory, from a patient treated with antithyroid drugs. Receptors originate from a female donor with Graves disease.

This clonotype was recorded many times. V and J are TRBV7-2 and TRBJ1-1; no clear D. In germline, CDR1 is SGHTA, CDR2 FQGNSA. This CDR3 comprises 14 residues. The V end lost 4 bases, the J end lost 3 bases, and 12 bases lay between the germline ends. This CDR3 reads CASSYFGVDTEAFF. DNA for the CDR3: TGTGCCAGCAGCTACTTTGGGGTAGACACTGAAGCTTTCTTT.

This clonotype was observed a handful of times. In nucleotides, the CDR3 is TGCGCCAGCAGCCAAGAACCAGGCAGGGGTGTAGACTACACCTTC. Residues: CASSQEPGRGVDYTF. This chain uses TRBV4-3 with TRBJ1-2; a possible D gene is TRBD1 (6 bases). Trimming removed 0 bases from V and 10 bases from J, with 18 bases in between. The CDR3 totals 15 residues. Germline CDR1 LGHNA, CDR2 YSLEER.

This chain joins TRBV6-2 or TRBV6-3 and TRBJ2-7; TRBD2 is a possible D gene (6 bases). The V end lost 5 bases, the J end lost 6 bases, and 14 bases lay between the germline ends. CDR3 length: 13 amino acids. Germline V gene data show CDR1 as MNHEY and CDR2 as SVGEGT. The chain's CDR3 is CASSLPGGFEQYF. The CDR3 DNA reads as TGTGCCAGCAGTCTCCCCGGGGGATTCGAGCAGTACTTC.

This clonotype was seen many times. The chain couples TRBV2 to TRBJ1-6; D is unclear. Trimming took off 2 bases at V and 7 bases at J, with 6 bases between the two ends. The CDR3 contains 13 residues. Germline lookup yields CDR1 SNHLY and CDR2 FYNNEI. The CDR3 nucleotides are TGTGCCAGCAGTGAATCACGGAATTCACCCCTCCACTTT. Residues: CASSESRNSPLHF.

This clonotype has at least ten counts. CDR3 nucleotide sequence: TGTGCCAGCAGTCCCCAGGGCCCGCGGGCCTATTCACCCCTCCACTTT. The encoded protein is CASSPQGPRAYSPLHF. The V and J genes are TRBV28 and TRBJ1-6, with a weak D call TRBD1 (5 bases). Between the trimmed V and J ends, which lost 5 bases and 8 bases, there was a span of 19 bases. CDR3 length equals 16 residues. Per germline, CDR1 MDHEN and CDR2 SYDVKM.

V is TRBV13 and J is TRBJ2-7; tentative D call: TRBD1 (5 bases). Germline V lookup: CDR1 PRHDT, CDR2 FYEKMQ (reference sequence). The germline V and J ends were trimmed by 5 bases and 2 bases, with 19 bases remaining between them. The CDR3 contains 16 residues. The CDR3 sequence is CASSPSLGGQAYEQYF. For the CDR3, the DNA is TGTGCCAGCAGCCCTTCCCTGGGCGGACAAGCCTACGAGCAGTACTTC.